Listed below are T cell receptor beta chains from one sample, sequenced in a study of identical twins. TCRdb recomputed calls from the 5' RACE reads with MiXCR, one row per CDR3 protein. Here the sample spans approximately 620,000 distinct CDR3 sequences, 8.6% being singletons. Separately, the same data were catalogued under a study of yellow fever vaccine responses in identical twins.

The sequenced sample was PBMCs. The source is a woman younger than 35 in good health. The CDR3 runs from the conserved cysteine through the conserved F or W. A D gene is named only where the DNA matches it firmly. Expanded clones get a size class; other rows say once, few or many, or leave the size out.

cdr3_nt: TGCGCCAGCAGCTTCCCTCCCACAATCAACACCGGGGAGCTGTTTTTT
cdr3_aa: CASSFPPTINTGELFF
j_call: TRBJ2-2
d_call: -
clone_size: few
v_call: TRBV5-1

cdr3_nt: TGTGCCAGCAGCCCATTGTTGGGGGAGGGATTATACGAGCAGTACTTC
cdr3_aa: CASSPLLGEGLYEQYF
j_call: TRBJ2-7
d_call: TRBD2
clone_size: few
v_call: TRBV7-9

cdr3_nt: TGTGCCAGCTCACCACTTGCTAGAGGCGAGACCCAGTACTTC
cdr3_aa: CASSPLARGETQYF
j_call: TRBJ2-5
d_call: -
clone_size: -
v_call: TRBV18

cdr3_nt: TGTGCCAGCAGCGAAACCGGGACAGGGGGCACCGGGGAGCTGTTTTTT
cdr3_aa: CASSETGTGGTGELFF
j_call: TRBJ2-2
d_call: TRBD1
clone_size: few
v_call: TRBV11-2

cdr3_nt: TGCAGTGCAGGACAGGGGGAAGCTTTCTTT
cdr3_aa: CSAGQGEAFF
j_call: TRBJ1-1
d_call: TRBD1
clone_size: many
v_call: TRBV20-1

cdr3_nt: TGTGCCAGCAGCCCCTGGACAGAGGGCAATGAGCAGTTCTTC
cdr3_aa: CASSPWTEGNEQFF
j_call: TRBJ2-1
d_call: -
clone_size: -
v_call: TRBV7-9

cdr3_nt: TGCGCCAGCAGCTCCGTACTAGCGGGGGCAGAGACCCAGTACTTC
cdr3_aa: CASSSVLAGAETQYF
j_call: TRBJ2-5
d_call: TRBD2
clone_size: few
v_call: TRBV5-1

cdr3_nt: TGTGCCAGCAGTTTAGGTGGGGGAGAGACCCAGTACTTC
cdr3_aa: CASSLGGGETQYF
j_call: TRBJ2-5
d_call: -
clone_size: many
v_call: TRBV5-1

cdr3_nt: TGTGCCAGCACTCTAACGGGGGCGCGGGAGACCCAGTACTTC
cdr3_aa: CASTLTGARETQYF
j_call: TRBJ2-5
d_call: -
clone_size: few
v_call: TRBV6-1

cdr3_nt: TGTGCCAGCAGCTTGACAGCAGCAGCCAACACTGAAGCTTTCTTT
cdr3_aa: CASSLTAAANTEAFF
j_call: TRBJ1-1
d_call: -
clone_size: -
v_call: TRBV5-4

cdr3_nt: TGTGCCAGCAGCCAAGATCTCGGGATAGCCAAAAACATTCAGTACTTC
cdr3_aa: CASSQDLGIAKNIQYF
j_call: TRBJ2-4
d_call: -
clone_size: many
v_call: TRBV3-1

cdr3_nt: TGTGCCACCAGTGCTCCCCCAGGGGTTCGTTACAATGAGCAGTTCTTC
cdr3_aa: CATSAPPGVRYNEQFF
j_call: TRBJ2-1
d_call: -
clone_size: -
v_call: TRBV24-1

cdr3_nt: TGCGCCAGCAGCCAAGAACCCCTTGGTGAGCAGTTCTTC
cdr3_aa: CASSQEPLGEQFF
j_call: TRBJ2-1
d_call: -
clone_size: many
v_call: TRBV4-1

cdr3_nt: TGTGCCGGGGCGGAGGGAGATACGCAGTATTTT
cdr3_aa: CAGAEGDTQYF
j_call: TRBJ2-3
d_call: -
clone_size: -
v_call: TRBV25-1

cdr3_nt: TGTGCCTGGAGACAGGGGGGAAGCAATCAGCCCCAGCATTTT
cdr3_aa: CAWRQGGSNQPQHF
j_call: TRBJ1-5
d_call: TRBD1
clone_size: few
v_call: TRBV30

cdr3_nt: TGTGCCAGCAGCTTGGGAATTTATGGGCGGGGGAGCACAGATACGCAGTATTTT
cdr3_aa: CASSLGIYGRGSTDTQYF
j_call: TRBJ2-3
d_call: TRBD2
clone_size: -
v_call: TRBV5-5

cdr3_nt: TGTGCCAGCGGACAGTACAAGAATGAAAAACTGTTTTTT
cdr3_aa: CASGQYKNEKLFF
j_call: TRBJ1-4
d_call: -
clone_size: few
v_call: TRBV11-2

cdr3_nt: TGTGCCAGCAGCTTAGGGGCACACTCCTACGAGCAGTACTTC
cdr3_aa: CASSLGAHSYEQYF
j_call: TRBJ2-7
d_call: -
clone_size: many
v_call: TRBV7-2

cdr3_nt: TGTGCCAGCAGTTACAGACGGACAAGTGGGCCCCAGCATTTT
cdr3_aa: CASSYRRTSGPQHF
j_call: TRBJ1-5
d_call: -
clone_size: few
v_call: TRBV6-5

cdr3_nt: TGTGCCGTTGGATTCGGACAGGTCGCCTACGAGCAGTACTTC
cdr3_aa: CAVGFGQVAYEQYF
j_call: TRBJ2-7
d_call: TRBD1
clone_size: -
v_call: TRBV6-1

cdr3_nt: TGTGCCAGCACCAATCGGCCTAGCGGAGCAACAGATACGCAGTATTTT
cdr3_aa: CASTNRPSGATDTQYF
j_call: TRBJ2-3
d_call: TRBD2
clone_size: -
v_call: TRBV6-2/TRBV6-3

cdr3_nt: TGCTGTGCTAGAGATCGGGTTAAGGGTTCTAGCACAGATACGCAGTATTTT
cdr3_aa: CCARDRVKGSSTDTQYF
j_call: TRBJ2-3
d_call: -
clone_size: few
v_call: TRBV20-1

cdr3_nt: TGCGCCAGCAGCCAAGTGGCTAGCGGTTACAATGAGCAGTTCTTC
cdr3_aa: CASSQVASGYNEQFF
j_call: TRBJ2-1
d_call: TRBD2
clone_size: few
v_call: TRBV4-1

cdr3_nt: TGTGCCAGCAGCGTAGCTCCAGGGGGGGACGAGCAGTACTTC
cdr3_aa: CASSVAPGGDEQYF
j_call: TRBJ2-7
d_call: -
clone_size: -
v_call: TRBV9

cdr3_nt: TGCAGTGCTGTGGACGCCTATGGCTACACCTTC
cdr3_aa: CSAVDAYGYTF
j_call: TRBJ1-2
d_call: -
clone_size: few
v_call: TRBV20-1